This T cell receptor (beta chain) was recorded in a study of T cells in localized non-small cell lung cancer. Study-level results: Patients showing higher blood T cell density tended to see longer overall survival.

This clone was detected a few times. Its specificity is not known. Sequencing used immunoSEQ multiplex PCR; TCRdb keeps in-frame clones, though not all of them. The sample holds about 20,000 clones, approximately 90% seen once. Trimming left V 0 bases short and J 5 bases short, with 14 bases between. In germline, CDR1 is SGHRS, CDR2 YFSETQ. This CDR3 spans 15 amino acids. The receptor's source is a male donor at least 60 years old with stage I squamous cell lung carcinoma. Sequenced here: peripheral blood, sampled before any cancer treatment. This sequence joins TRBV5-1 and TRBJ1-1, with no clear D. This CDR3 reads CASSLGLPGETEAFF. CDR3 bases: TGCGCCAGCAGCTTGGGACTCCCTGGGGAGACTGAAGCTTTCTTT.